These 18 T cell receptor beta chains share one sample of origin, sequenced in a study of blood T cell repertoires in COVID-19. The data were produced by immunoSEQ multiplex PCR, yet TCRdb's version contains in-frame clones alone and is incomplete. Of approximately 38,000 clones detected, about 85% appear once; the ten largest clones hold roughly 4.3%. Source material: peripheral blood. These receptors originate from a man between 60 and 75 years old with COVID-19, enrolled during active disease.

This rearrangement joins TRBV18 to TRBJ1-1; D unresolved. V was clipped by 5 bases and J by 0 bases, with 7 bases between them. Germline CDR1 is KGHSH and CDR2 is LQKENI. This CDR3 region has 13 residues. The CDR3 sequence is CASSISMNTEAFF. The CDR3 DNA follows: TGTGCCAGCTCAATCAGTATGAACACTGAAGCTTTCTTT.

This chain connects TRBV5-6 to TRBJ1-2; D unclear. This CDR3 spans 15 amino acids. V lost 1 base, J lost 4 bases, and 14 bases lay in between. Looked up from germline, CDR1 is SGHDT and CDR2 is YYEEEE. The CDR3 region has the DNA TGTGCCAGCAGCTTGTTTCCGGGGAGCCTCTATGGCTACACCTTC. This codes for CASSLFPGSLYGYTF. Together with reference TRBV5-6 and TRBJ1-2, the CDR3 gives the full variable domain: DAGVTQSPTHLIKTRGQQVTLRCSPKSGHDTVSWYQQALGQGPQFIFQYYEEEERQRGNFPDRFSGHQFPNYSSELNVNALLLGDSALYLCASSLFPGSLYGYTFGSGTRLTVV.

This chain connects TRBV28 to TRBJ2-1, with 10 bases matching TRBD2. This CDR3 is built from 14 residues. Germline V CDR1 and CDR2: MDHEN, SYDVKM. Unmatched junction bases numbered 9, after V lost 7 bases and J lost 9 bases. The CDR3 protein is CASIIAGGEGEQFF. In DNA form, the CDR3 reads TGTGCCAGCATAATAGCGGGAGGTGAGGGTGAGCAGTTCTTC.

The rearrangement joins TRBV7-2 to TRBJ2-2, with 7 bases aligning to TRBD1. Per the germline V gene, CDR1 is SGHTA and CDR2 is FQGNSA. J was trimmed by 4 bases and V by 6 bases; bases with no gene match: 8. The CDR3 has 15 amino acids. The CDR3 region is CASSQTTGATGELFF. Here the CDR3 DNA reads TGTGCCAGCAGTCAAACCACAGGGGCCACCGGGGAGCTGTTTTTT.

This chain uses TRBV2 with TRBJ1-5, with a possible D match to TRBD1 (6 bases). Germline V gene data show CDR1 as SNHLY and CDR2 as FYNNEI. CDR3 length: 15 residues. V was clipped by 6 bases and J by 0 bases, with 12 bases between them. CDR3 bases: TGTGCCAGCAGGCGAACAGGGAATAGCAATCAGCCCCAGCATTTT. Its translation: CASRRTGNSNQPQHF.

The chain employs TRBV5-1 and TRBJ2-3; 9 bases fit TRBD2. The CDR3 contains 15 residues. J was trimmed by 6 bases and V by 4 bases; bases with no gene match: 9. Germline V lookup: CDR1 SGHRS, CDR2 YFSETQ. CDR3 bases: TGCGCCAGCAGCCTGGGACTAGCCCAAGGGGATACGCAGTATTTT. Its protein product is CASSLGLAQGDTQYF.

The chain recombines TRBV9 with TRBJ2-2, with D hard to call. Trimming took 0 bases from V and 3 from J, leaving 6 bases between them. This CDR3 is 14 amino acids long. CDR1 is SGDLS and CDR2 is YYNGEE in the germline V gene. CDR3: CASSVDPDTGELFF. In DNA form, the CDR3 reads TGTGCCAGCAGCGTAGATCCAGACACCGGGGAGCTGTTTTTT.

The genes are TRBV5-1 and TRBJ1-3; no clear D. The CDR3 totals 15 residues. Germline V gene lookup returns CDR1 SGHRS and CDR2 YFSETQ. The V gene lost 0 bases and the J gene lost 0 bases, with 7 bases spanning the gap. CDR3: CASSLERYSGNTIYF. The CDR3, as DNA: TGCGCCAGCAGCTTGGAGCGGTACTCTGGAAACACCATATATTTT.

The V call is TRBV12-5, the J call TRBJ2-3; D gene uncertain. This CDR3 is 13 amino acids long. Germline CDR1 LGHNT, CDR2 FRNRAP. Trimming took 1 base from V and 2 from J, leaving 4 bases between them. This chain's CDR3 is CASGLDTTDTQYF. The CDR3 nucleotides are TGTGCTAGTGGTTTGGACACCACAGATACGCAGTATTTT.

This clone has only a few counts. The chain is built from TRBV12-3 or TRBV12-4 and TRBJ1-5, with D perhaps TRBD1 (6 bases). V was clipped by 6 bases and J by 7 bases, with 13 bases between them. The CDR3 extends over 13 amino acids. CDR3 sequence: CASSDLGGQPQHF. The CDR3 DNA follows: TGTGCCAGCAGCGATCTAGGGGGACAGCCCCAGCATTTT.

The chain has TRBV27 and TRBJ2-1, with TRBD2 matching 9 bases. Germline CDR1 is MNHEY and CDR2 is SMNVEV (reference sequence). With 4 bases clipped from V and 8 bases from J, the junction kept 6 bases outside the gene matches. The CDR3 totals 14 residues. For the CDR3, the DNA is TGTGCCAGCAGTTCCCTAGCGGGAATCTATGAGCAGTTCTTC. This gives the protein CASSSLAGIYEQFF.

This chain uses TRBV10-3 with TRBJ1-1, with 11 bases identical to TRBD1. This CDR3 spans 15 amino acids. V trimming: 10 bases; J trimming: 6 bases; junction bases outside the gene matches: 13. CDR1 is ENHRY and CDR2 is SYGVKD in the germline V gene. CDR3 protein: CATKGGTGGFAEAFF. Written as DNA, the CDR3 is TGTGCCACCAAAGGGGGGACAGGGGGTTTTGCTGAAGCTTTCTTT.

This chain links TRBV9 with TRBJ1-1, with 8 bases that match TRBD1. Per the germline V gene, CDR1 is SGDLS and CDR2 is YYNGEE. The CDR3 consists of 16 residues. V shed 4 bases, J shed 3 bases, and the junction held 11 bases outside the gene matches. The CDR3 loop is CASSPGAGGAYTEAFF. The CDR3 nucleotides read TGTGCCAGCAGCCCAGGAGCAGGGGGCGCGTACACTGAAGCTTTCTTT.

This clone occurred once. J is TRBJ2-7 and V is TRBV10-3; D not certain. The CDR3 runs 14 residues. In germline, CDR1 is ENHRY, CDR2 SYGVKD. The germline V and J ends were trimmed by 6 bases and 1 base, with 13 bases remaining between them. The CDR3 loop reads CAIRTEKTSYEQYF. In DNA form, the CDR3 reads TGTGCCATCAGAACGGAGAAGACGTCCTACGAGCAGTACTTC.

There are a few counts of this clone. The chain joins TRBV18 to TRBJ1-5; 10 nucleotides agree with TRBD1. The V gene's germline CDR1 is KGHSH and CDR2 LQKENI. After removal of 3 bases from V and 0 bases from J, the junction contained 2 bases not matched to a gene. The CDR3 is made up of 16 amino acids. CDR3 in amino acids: CASSPGTGDSNQPQHF. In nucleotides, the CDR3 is TGTGCCAGCTCACCTGGGACAGGGGATAGCAATCAGCCCCAGCATTTT. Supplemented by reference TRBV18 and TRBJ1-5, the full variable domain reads NAGVMQNPRHLVRRRGQEARLRCSPMKGHSHVYWYRQLPEEGLKFMVYLQKENIIDESGMPKERFSAEFPKEGPSILRIQQVVRGDSAAYFCASSPGTGDSNQPQHFGDGTRLSIL.

The CDR3 coding sequence is TGTGCCAGCGGAGGGACAGGGATAGGGATCGGAGAAAAACTGTTTTTT. It translates to CASGGTGIGIGEKLFF. This chain joins TRBV28 and TRBJ1-4, with 9 bases fitting TRBD1. This CDR3 has 16 residues. V dropped 8 bases and J dropped 8; count of bases not matched to a gene: 15. Germline CDR1 reads MDHEN; CDR2 reads SYDVKM.

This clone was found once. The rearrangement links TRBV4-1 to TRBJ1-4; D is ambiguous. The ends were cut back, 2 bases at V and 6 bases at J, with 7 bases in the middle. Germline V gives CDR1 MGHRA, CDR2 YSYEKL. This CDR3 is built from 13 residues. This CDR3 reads CASSQNIDEKLFF. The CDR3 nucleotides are TGCGCCAGCAGCCAAAACATCGATGAAAAACTGTTTTTT.

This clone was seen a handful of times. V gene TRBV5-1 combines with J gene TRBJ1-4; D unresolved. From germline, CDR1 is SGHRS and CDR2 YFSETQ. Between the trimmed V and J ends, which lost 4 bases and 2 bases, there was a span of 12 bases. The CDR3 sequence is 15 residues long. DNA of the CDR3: TGCGCCAGCAGCCTCCTCGGGATTACTAATGAAAAACTGTTTTTT. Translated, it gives CASSLLGITNEKLFF. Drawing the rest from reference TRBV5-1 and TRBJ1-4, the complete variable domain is KAGVTQTPRYLIKTRGQQVTLSCSPISGHRSVSWYQQTPGQGLQFLFEYFSETQRNKGNFPGRFSGRQFSNSRSEMNVSTLELGDSALYLCASSLLGITNEKLFFGSGTQLSVL.